Each of the 2 T cell receptor beta chains below was sequenced from the same sample in a study of Ad26.COV2.S vaccination and SARS-CoV-2 variants. Repertoires were generated with immunoSEQ multiplex PCR, while TCRdb's copy carries only in-frame clones and drops some. Counted here are some 480,000 clones, roughly nine tenths occurring once; the ten biggest clones make up roughly 12%. As for treatment: 19 received Ad26.COV2.S at low or high dose, single or two shots; several received placebo; per-sample allocation not given. Samples analyzed were those drawn on day 63 after the first vaccine or placebo injection. Specimen: peripheral blood, collected in a trial of Ad26.COV2.S vaccine versus placebo. The receptors originated from a person between 18 and 60 years old who received the Ad26.COV2.S COVID-19 vaccine or a placebo.

V usage is TRBV30 and J usage is TRBJ1-1; weak D call: TRBD1 (6 bases). The CDR3 is 15 residues long. Trimming took 2 bases from V and 4 from J, leaving 17 bases between them. The germline CDR1 and CDR2 sequences are GTSNPN and SVGIG (reference sequence). DNA for the CDR3: TGTGCCTGGAGTCTCTTCGGGACACAGACCACTGAAGCTTTCTTT. This encodes CAWSLFGTQTTEAFF.

The genes are TRBV6-2 or TRBV6-3 and TRBJ1-2; the match to TRBD1 covers 7 bases. CDR3 length: 14 residues. Germline CDR1 reads MNHEY; CDR2 reads SVGEGT. Trimming cost V 5 bases and J 4 bases; bases outside gene matches: 7. This chain's CDR3 is CASSDRQGGYGYTF. CDR3 nucleotides: TGTGCCAGCAGTGACAGACAGGGAGGCTATGGCTACACCTTC.